These T cell receptor beta chains were read from a single sample in a study of cytomegalovirus exposure and HLA in healthy donors. Here immunoSEQ multiplex PCR was the method, and the copy in TCRdb shows in-frame clones only, minus some. Here the sample spans 90,000 to 140,000 clones, 77% being singletons. Sequencing was done on a sample of PBMCs. The receptor set was obtained from a middle-aged woman in good health and CMV-seropositive. CDR3s include the opening cysteine and the closing phenylalanine or tryptophan. D genes are given only for firm matches. Only some rows state a clone size, as once, few, many or a class for expanded clones.

J gene,D gene,V gene,clone size,CDR3 DNA,CDR3 protein
TRBJ1-3,.,TRBV7-6,.,TGTGCCAGCAGCTTATTTCCACAGGGTACTGGAAACACCATATATTTT,CASSLFPQGTGNTIYF
TRBJ1-4,TRBD1,TRBV10-1,.,TGCGCCAGCAGCCCTAGGACAGGGCTCTATGAAAAACTGTTTTTT,CASSPRTGLYEKLFF
TRBJ2-3,.,TRBV4-1,.,TGCGCCAGCAGCCAAACGAGGGATACGCAGTATTTT,CASSQTRDTQYF
TRBJ1-1,TRBD1,TRBV4-2,.,TGTGCCAGCAGCCAAGAAGCGCAGGGGGGAGTGACTGGAGCTTTCTTT,CASSQEAQGGVTGAFF
TRBJ1-3,.,TRBV28,.,TGTGCCAGCCGGGCCGCAGGACTAAACTCTGGAAACACCATATATTTT,CASRAAGLNSGNTIYF
TRBJ2-2,TRBD1,TRBV28,.,TGTGCAGCAGGGGGTCACACCGGGGAGCTGTTTTTT,CAAGGHTGELFF
TRBJ2-1,TRBD1,TRBV28,.,TGTGCCAGCAGTTTCTTCTACGGGACAGGAGATAATGAGCAGTTCTTC,CASSFFYGTGDNEQFF
TRBJ2-3,.,TRBV7-9,once,TGTTCCAGCACCCGAAGTCCGGCAGCGCCAGATACGCAGTATTTT,CSSTRSPAAPDTQYF
TRBJ1-3,TRBD1,TRBV5-1,.,TGCGCCAGCAGCATGCAGGGGGACCACTCTGGAAACACCATATATTTT,CASSMQGDHSGNTIYF
TRBJ2-4,.,TRBV28,.,TGTGCCAGCAGTCCGAACAGGATCACGGCCAAAAACATTCAGTACTTC,CASSPNRITAKNIQYF
TRBJ1-6,.,TRBV27,.,TGTGCCAGCAGTTTATCTTTAAATTCACCCCTCCACTTT,CASSLSLNSPLHF
TRBJ2-6,.,TRBV5-6,.,TGTGCCAGCAGCTTAGAAACAAGCTCTGGGGCCAACGTCCTGACTTTC,CASSLETSSGANVLTF
TRBJ1-1,.,TRBV5-6,few,TGTGCCAGCAGCACGGACACTGAAGCTTTCTTT,CASSTDTEAFF
TRBJ2-5,TRBD2,TRBV15,few,TGTGCCACCAGCCACCCCTCAGCCGGTAGCGGGGGGGGAGAGACCCAGTACTTC,CATSHPSAGSGGGETQYF
TRBJ2-3,.,TRBV6-5,once,TGTGCCAGCAGTGCACAGGAACCTGCAGATACGCAGTATTTT,CASSAQEPADTQYF
TRBJ1-2,.,TRBV6-5,.,TGTGCCAGCACTCAGGTTGGCTATGGCTACACCTTC,CASTQVGYGYTF
TRBJ1-4,TRBD1,TRBV11-3,.,TGTGCCAGCAGAAACAGGGGGCGTGAAAAACTGTTTTTT,CASRNRGREKLFF
TRBJ2-5,TRBD1,TRBV29-1,.,TGCAGCGTTGTGGGGACAGGGTTCCGAGAGACCCAGTACTTC,CSVVGTGFRETQYF
TRBJ2-2,.,TRBV7-8,.,TGTGCCAGCAGCACAGGTACGAACACCGGGGAGCTGTTTTTT,CASSTGTNTGELFF
TRBJ2-5,TRBD1,TRBV29-1,once,TGCAGCGTTGGTCCCCGGGACAGGGGGCCTTATAGGGAGACCCAGTACTTC,CSVGPRDRGPYRETQYF
TRBJ2-7,TRBD1,TRBV19,.,TGTGCCAGTAGTAAACAGGGGCTCCCGTACGAGCAGTACTTC,CASSKQGLPYEQYF
TRBJ2-1,.,TRBV10-1,.,TGCGCCAGCAGTGAGCGATTCGGGTATGGCGATGAGCAGTTCTTC,CASSERFGYGDEQFF